A single sample is the source of the 3 T cell receptor beta chains below, sequenced in a study of shared clonotypes between healthy human individuals. Here immunoSEQ multiplex PCR was the method, and the copy in TCRdb shows in-frame clones only, minus some. The sample carries over 400,000 clones, 70% to 80% recorded once. The material sequenced was PBMCs. The receptors derive from a woman aged 40 to 55 in good health. Some clones in this sample may be carry-over from other donors' samples.

The rearrangement links TRBV5-4 to TRBJ2-5; TRBD2 agrees at 8 bases. The V gene's germline CDR1 is SGHNT and CDR2 YYREEE (reference sequence). The CDR3 totals 14 residues. V trimming: 4 bases; J trimming: 1 base; junction bases outside the gene matches: 3. The CDR3 sequence: CASSPTSAQETQYF. The CDR3 bases are TGTGCCAGCAGCCCGACTAGCGCCCAAGAGACCCAGTACTTC.

The rearrangement joins TRBV30 to TRBJ1-4; 9 nucleotides agree with TRBD1. CDR3 length equals 12 residues. Germline CDR1 and CDR2: GTSNPN and SVGIG (reference sequence). The V segment lost 7 bases and the J segment 6 bases; nucleotides outside the gene matches: 3. The CDR3 loop is CASGQGDEKLFF. The DNA for the CDR3 is TGTGCCTCGGGACAGGGAGATGAAAAACTGTTTTTT.

The chain recombines TRBV10-3 with TRBJ2-5; D gene ambiguous. The ends were cut back, 0 bases at V and 7 bases at J, with 12 bases in the middle. There are 14 residues in the CDR3. Germline loops: CDR1 ENHRY, CDR2 SYGVKD. CDR3 in DNA: TGTGCCATCAGTGAGTCGGCAGGATCCGGGACCCAGTACTTC. This sequence encodes CAISESAGSGTQYF.